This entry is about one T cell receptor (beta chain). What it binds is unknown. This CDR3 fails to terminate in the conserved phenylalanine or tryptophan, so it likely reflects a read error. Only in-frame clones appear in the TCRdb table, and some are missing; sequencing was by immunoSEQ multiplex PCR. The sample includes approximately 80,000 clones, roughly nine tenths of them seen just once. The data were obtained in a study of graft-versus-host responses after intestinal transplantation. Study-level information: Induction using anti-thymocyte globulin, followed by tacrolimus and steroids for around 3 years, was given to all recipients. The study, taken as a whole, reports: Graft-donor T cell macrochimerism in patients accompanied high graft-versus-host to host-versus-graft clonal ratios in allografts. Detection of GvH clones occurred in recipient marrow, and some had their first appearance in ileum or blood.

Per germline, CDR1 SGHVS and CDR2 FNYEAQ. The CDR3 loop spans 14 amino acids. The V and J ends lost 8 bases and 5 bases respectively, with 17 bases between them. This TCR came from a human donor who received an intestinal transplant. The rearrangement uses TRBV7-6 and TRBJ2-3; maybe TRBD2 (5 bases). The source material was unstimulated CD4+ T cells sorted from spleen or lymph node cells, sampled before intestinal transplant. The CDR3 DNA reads TGTGCCAGCGGGCTGGGCGGGTTCGTAGATACGCAGTATTCT. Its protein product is CASGLGGFVDTQYS.